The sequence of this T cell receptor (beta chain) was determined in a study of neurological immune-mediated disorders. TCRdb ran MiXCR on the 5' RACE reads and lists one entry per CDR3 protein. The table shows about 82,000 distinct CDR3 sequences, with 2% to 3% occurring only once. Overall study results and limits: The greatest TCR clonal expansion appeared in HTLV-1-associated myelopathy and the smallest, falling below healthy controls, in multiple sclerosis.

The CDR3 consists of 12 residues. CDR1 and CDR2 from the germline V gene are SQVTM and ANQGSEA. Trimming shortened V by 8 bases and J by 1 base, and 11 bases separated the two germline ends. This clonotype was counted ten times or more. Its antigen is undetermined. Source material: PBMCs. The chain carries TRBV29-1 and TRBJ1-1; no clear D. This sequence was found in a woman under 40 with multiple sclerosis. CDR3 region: CSLPEWNTEAFF. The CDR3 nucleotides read TGCAGCCTACCCGAGTGGAACACTGAAGCTTTCTTT.